Each of the 16 T cell receptor beta chains below was sequenced from the same sample in a study of CD8 T cells in ankylosing spondylitis. TCRdb redid the calling of the 5' RACE reads with MiXCR, one entry per CDR3 protein. The data hold about 200,000 distinct CDR3 sequences, with about 7.3% observed a single time. These receptors' antigens are unknown. Whole-study findings and limits: A TCR beta motif made of fewer than ten highly homologous variants seemed typical of ankylosing spondylitis blood.

Sequences were obtained from blood, either unsorted or a sorted T cell fraction (not recorded which). The receptors shown here come from a male donor with ankylosing spondylitis.

This clonotype came up a few times. CDR3 region: CASSQGVAGGYNEQFF. In DNA form, the CDR3 reads TGCGCCAGCAGCCAAGGCGTGGCGGGGGGGTACAATGAGCAGTTCTTC. The chain couples TRBV4-3 to TRBJ2-1; TRBD2 matches at 9 bases. The V and J ends lost 1 base and 4 bases, in that order; junction bases with no gene match: 5. The CDR3 totals 16 residues. The V gene's germline CDR1 is LGHNA and CDR2 YSLEER.

V and J are TRBV7-6 and TRBJ2-5; D is undetermined. The V end lost 6 bases, the J end lost 0 bases, and 8 bases lay between the germline ends. The CDR3 is 13 amino acids. CDR1 is SGHVS and CDR2 is FNYEAQ in the germline V gene. Written as DNA, the CDR3 is TGTGCCAGCAGATACCCGGACCAAGAGACCCAGTACTTC. It translates to CASRYPDQETQYF. The full variable domain, rest sourced from reference TRBV7-6 and TRBJ2-5, is GAGVSQSPRYKVTKRGQDVALRCDPISGHVSLYWYRQALGQGPEFLTYFNYEAQQDKSGLPNDRFSAERPEGSISTLTIQRTEQRDSAMYRCASRYPDQETQYFGPGTRLLVL.

This clonotype has a count of ten or more. V gene TRBV4-3 combines with J gene TRBJ1-1, with D possibly matching TRBD1 (5 bases). The CDR3 is 14 amino acids. V was clipped by 1 base and J by 0 bases, with 6 bases between them. Germline V gene sequence: CDR1 LGHNA, CDR2 YSLEER. DNA of the CDR3: TGCGCCAGCAGCCAAGGGACATTGAACACTGAAGCTTTCTTT. Its translation: CASSQGTLNTEAFF.

The table lists this clonotype with a few counts. The genes are TRBV28 and TRBJ2-1; the D is unclear. The CDR3 extends over 14 amino acids. V was clipped by 3 bases and J by 5 bases, with 11 bases between them. CDR1 MDHEN and CDR2 SYDVKM come from the germline V gene. CDR3 DNA sequence: TGTGCCAGCAGTTTGGTTGGCGGACACAATGAGCAGTTCTTC. Translating it yields CASSLVGGHNEQFF. Based on the CDR3 plus reference TRBV28 and TRBJ2-1, the full variable domain is DVKVTQSSRYLVKRTGEKVFLECVQDMDHENMFWYRQDPGLGLRLIYFSYDVKMKEKGDIPEGYSVSREKKERFSLILESASTNQTSMYLCASSLVGGHNEQFFGPGTRLTVL.

This clonotype was detected ten times or more. V is TRBV12-3 or TRBV12-4 and J is TRBJ1-5; D gene unclear. The CDR3 is 13 residues long. The ends were cut back, 7 bases at V and 2 bases at J, with 9 bases in the middle. The CDR3 reads CASKALGNQPQHF. CDR3 in DNA: TGTGCCAGCAAAGCATTGGGCAATCAGCCCCAGCATTTT.

This clonotype showed up many times. The chain combines TRBV2 with TRBJ1-1; no clear D. V lost 3 bases to trimming and J lost 3 bases, with 8 bases between them. CDR1 and CDR2 from the germline V gene are SNHLY and FYNNEI. This CDR3 comprises 13 residues. In DNA form, the CDR3 reads TGTGCCAGCAGTGAGGGCCGGTACACTGAAGCTTTCTTT. Residues: CASSEGRYTEAFF.

The table lists this clonotype with many counts. The chain joins TRBV20-1 to TRBJ2-1, with TRBD2 matching 9 bases. With 5 bases clipped from V and 2 bases from J, the junction kept 7 bases outside the gene matches. Germline loops: CDR1 DFQATT, CDR2 SNEGSKA (reference sequence). CDR3 length equals 15 residues. CDR3 DNA sequence: TGCAGTGCTCCCCGACTAGCGGCCCCCTACAATGAGCAGTTCTTC. Its protein product is CSAPRLAAPYNEQFF.

This clonotype has ten or more counts. V gene TRBV4-3 combines with J gene TRBJ2-1; D unclear. This CDR3 has 15 amino acids. Germline CDR1 LGHNA, CDR2 YSLEER. V lost 4 bases, J lost 0 bases, and 10 bases lay in between. CDR3 region: CASSLALGSYNEQFF. CDR3 coding DNA: TGCGCCAGCAGCCTCGCTTTGGGCTCCTACAATGAGCAGTTCTTC.

The chain joins TRBV9 to TRBJ1-2; D might be TRBD1 (5 bases). Germline V CDR1 and CDR2: SGDLS, YYNGEE. The CDR3 has 13 residues. The V end lost 0 bases, the J end lost 4 bases, and 7 bases lay between the germline ends. CDR3 amino acids: CASSVGGVYGYTF. CDR3 nucleotides: TGTGCCAGCAGCGTAGGGGGGGTCTATGGCTACACCTTC.

This clonotype was seen ten or more times. A much more abundant neighbour one base away suggests this may be a read error. V gene TRBV6-2 or TRBV6-3 combines with J gene TRBJ2-2, with no clear D. Per germline, CDR1 MNHEY and CDR2 SVGEGT. Deletions cut 7 bases from V and 5 bases from J, with 5 bases between. The CDR3 is made up of 11 amino acids. CDR3 sequence (DNA): TGTGCCAGCACCTCGACCGGGGAGCTGTTTTTT. As protein: CASTSTGELFF.

The chain couples TRBV7-2 to TRBJ2-7; 7 nucleotides align to TRBD1. The germline V gene encodes CDR1 SGHTA and CDR2 FQGNSA. The CDR3 has 16 residues. J was trimmed by 1 base and V by 5 bases; bases with no gene match: 11. The CDR3 sequence is CASSALWDSRSYEQYF. As DNA, the CDR3 is TGTGCCAGCAGCGCTTTATGGGACAGCCGATCCTACGAGCAGTACTTC.

This clonotype has at least ten counts. This sequence joins TRBV5-1 and TRBJ1-1; perhaps TRBD1 as D (6 bases). This CDR3 has 12 residues. V lost 2 bases and J lost 5, with 7 bases in between. Germline V lookup: CDR1 SGHRS, CDR2 YFSETQ. The CDR3 sequence is CASSFRGTEAFF. Here the CDR3 DNA reads TGCGCCAGCAGCTTCAGGGGTACTGAAGCTTTCTTT.

This clonotype was counted at least ten times. The gene calls are TRBV4-3 and TRBJ1-5; D not certain. The CDR3 runs to 14 residues. V was pared by 0 bases and J by 2 bases, with 5 bases between. Germline CDR1 is LGHNA and CDR2 is YSLEER. The CDR3 nucleotides are TGCGCCAGCAGCCAAGATATGGGCAATCAGCCCCAGCATTTT. Protein product: CASSQDMGNQPQHF.

This clonotype has only a few counts. The V call is TRBV24-1, the J call TRBJ2-1, with TRBD2 matching 11 bases. CDR1 is KGHDR and CDR2 is SFDVKD in the germline V gene. With 6 bases clipped from V and 3 bases from J, the junction kept 6 bases outside the gene matches. The CDR3 contains 16 residues. CDR3 in amino acids: CATSRELAGDYNEQFF. Here the CDR3 DNA reads TGTGCCACCAGTCGGGAACTAGCGGGAGACTACAATGAGCAGTTCTTC.

At least ten counts were recorded for this clonotype. The rearrangement links TRBV7-9 to TRBJ2-2; D might be TRBD1 (6 bases). Trimming took 5 bases from V and 6 from J, leaving 19 bases between them. Germline CDR1 SEHNR, CDR2 FQNEAQ (reference sequence). The CDR3 is 16 residues long. The CDR3 region is CASSDWTAIDPGELFF. Here the CDR3 DNA reads TGTGCCAGCAGCGATTGGACAGCGATTGACCCCGGGGAGCTGTTTTTT.

This rearrangement joins TRBV2 to TRBJ2-5, with 9 bases matching TRBD1. The germline CDR1 and CDR2 sequences are SNHLY and FYNNEI. The CDR3 totals 14 residues. The V segment lost 4 bases and the J segment 2 bases; nucleotides outside the gene matches: 2. Written as DNA, the CDR3 is TGTGCCAGCAGTGGAGGGACAGGGCAAGAGACCCAGTACTTC. It codes for CASSGGTGQETQYF.